This entry features one T cell receptor (beta chain) sequence. The sample originates from a study of blood T cell repertoires in COVID-19. At the level of the study: Material from acute and convalescent COVID-19 was sourced from the United States, Italy and Spain. Sample material is recorded as cDNA or gDNA derived from T cells, B-cell-depleted T cells, or PBMCs.

Germline V gene sequence: CDR1 MNHEY, CDR2 SVGAGI. The CDR3 is made up of 13 amino acids. Trimming at V came to 10 bases and at J to 5 bases, leaving 7 bases not matched to a gene. Original methodology: Researchers report that nucleated cell counts were estimated from reference gene primer amplification. Profiling relied on immunoSEQ multiplex PCR, and the TCRdb table lists in-frame clones only, not all of them. V, J and clone size were drawn from that table, and D and trimming were deduced from the DNA. The top ten hold around 3% of the sample, which has some 350,000 clones, around nine tenths seen once.

The sequence was obtained from a human donor in a cohort sampled during active COVID-19. Sequencing input: peripheral blood. The chain employs TRBV6-5 and TRBJ2-1, with 8 bases identical to TRBD2. CDR3 in amino acids: CATGLSGDNEQFF. The CDR3 nucleotides are TGTGCCACTGGACTTAGCGGGGACAATGAGCAGTTCTTC.